The rows below give T cell receptor beta chains drawn from one sample of a study of cytomegalovirus exposure and HLA in healthy donors. Assay used: immunoSEQ multiplex PCR; TCRdb lists only in-frame clones, some missing. This sample carries some 76,000 clones, with around 5% going to the ten biggest clones. Sequencing was carried out using PBMCs. These receptors all stem from a middle-aged man in good health and CMV-seronegative. Both conserved end residues are part of each CDR3. A D gene is named only where the DNA matches it firmly.

v_gene: TRBV19; d_gene: -; j_gene: TRBJ2-7; CDR3nt: TGTGCCAGTAGTAGCGGCCGAGCCTACGAGCAGTACTTC; CDR3aa: CASSSGRAYEQYF
v_gene: TRBV7-9; d_gene: -; j_gene: TRBJ2-7; CDR3nt: TGTGCCAGCAGCCCGGGACTTACCGAGCAGTACTTC; CDR3aa: CASSPGLTEQYF
v_gene: TRBV4-1; d_gene: TRBD1; j_gene: TRBJ1-3; CDR3nt: TGCGCCAGCAGCCAAGGGCCGGGACAGGGCGGAAACACCATATATTTT; CDR3aa: CASSQGPGQGGNTIYF
v_gene: TRBV7-2; d_gene: TRBD2; j_gene: TRBJ2-1; CDR3nt: TGTGCCAGCAGCCCGGGGGGGGGTTACAATGAGCAGTTCTTC; CDR3aa: CASSPGGGYNEQFF
v_gene: TRBV18; d_gene: -; j_gene: TRBJ1-1; CDR3nt: TGTGCCAGCTCAGATGGGCGAAGGACTGAAGCTTTCTTT; CDR3aa: CASSDGRRTEAFF
v_gene: TRBV6-1; d_gene: -; j_gene: TRBJ1-2; CDR3nt: TGTGCCAGTACCACGAGTACTTCAAATAACTATGGCTACACCTTC; CDR3aa: CASTTSTSNNYGYTF
v_gene: TRBV7-8; d_gene: -; j_gene: TRBJ2-2; CDR3nt: TGTGCCAGCGGAGATCCAGGGGTCGGGGAGCTGTTTTTT; CDR3aa: CASGDPGVGELFF
v_gene: TRBV2; d_gene: TRBD1; j_gene: TRBJ1-5; CDR3nt: TGTGCCAGCAACCAACGGGCAGGGGGAAGCAATCAGCCCCAGCATTTT; CDR3aa: CASNQRAGGSNQPQHF
v_gene: TRBV11-3; d_gene: TRBD2; j_gene: TRBJ2-1; CDR3nt: TGTGCCAGCAGCTTAGGAACTAGCGGCTACAATGAGCAGTTCTTC; CDR3aa: CASSLGTSGYNEQFF
v_gene: TRBV18; d_gene: TRBD1; j_gene: TRBJ2-7; CDR3nt: TGTGCCAGCTCACCCCGAACAGGGGGTGAATACGAGCAGTACTTC; CDR3aa: CASSPRTGGEYEQYF
v_gene: TRBV6-1; d_gene: TRBD1; j_gene: TRBJ2-2; CDR3nt: TGTGCCACGATGGACAGGGGGAACACCGGGGAGCTGTTTTTT; CDR3aa: CATMDRGNTGELFF
v_gene: TRBV19; d_gene: -; j_gene: TRBJ1-1; CDR3nt: TGTGCCAGTAGTATGGGGGGGACGAGAGCTTTCTTT; CDR3aa: CASSMGGTRAFF
v_gene: TRBV27; d_gene: TRBD1; j_gene: TRBJ2-3; CDR3nt: TGTGCCAGCAGTTCCTCGGACAGGGTCGCAGATACGCAGTATTTT; CDR3aa: CASSSSDRVADTQYF
v_gene: TRBV5-4; d_gene: TRBD1; j_gene: TRBJ1-1; CDR3nt: TGTGCCAGCAGCTCCCAGGGGGCGCGAGCTGAAGCTTTCTTT; CDR3aa: CASSSQGARAEAFF
v_gene: TRBV5-4; d_gene: -; j_gene: TRBJ1-4; CDR3nt: TGTGCCAGCAGCCCGGAGGGAGGGCGCGATGAAAAACTGTTTTTT; CDR3aa: CASSPEGGRDEKLFF
v_gene: TRBV30; d_gene: -; j_gene: TRBJ2-7; CDR3nt: TGTGCCTGGAATTCGTACGGCTACGAGCAGTACTTC; CDR3aa: CAWNSYGYEQYF
v_gene: TRBV28; d_gene: TRBD1; j_gene: TRBJ1-5; CDR3nt: TGTGCCAGCAGTCCGACGGGACAGGGGTGGGACCAGCCCCAGCATTTT; CDR3aa: CASSPTGQGWDQPQHF
v_gene: TRBV30; d_gene: -; j_gene: TRBJ1-1; CDR3nt: TGTGCCTGGACTAGAGTCACTGAAGCTTTCTTT; CDR3aa: CAWTRVTEAFF
v_gene: TRBV5-6; d_gene: -; j_gene: TRBJ1-6; CDR3nt: TGTGCCAGCAGCTTGGCGGGATCCTCCTATAATTCACCCCTCCACTTT; CDR3aa: CASSLAGSSYNSPLHF
v_gene: TRBV28; d_gene: TRBD1; j_gene: TRBJ1-2; CDR3nt: TGTGCCAGCAGTACGACAGGGGGATATTACTATGGCTACACCTTC; CDR3aa: CASSTTGGYYYGYTF
v_gene: TRBV10-3; d_gene: TRBD1; j_gene: TRBJ1-1; CDR3nt: TGTGCCATCAGTGATACGACAGGGAGAAGCACTGAAGCTTTCTTT; CDR3aa: CAISDTTGRSTEAFF
v_gene: TRBV19; d_gene: -; j_gene: TRBJ1-1; CDR3nt: TGTGCCAGTAGTAAGACAGGGAACACTGAAGCTTTCTTT; CDR3aa: CASSKTGNTEAFF
v_gene: TRBV7-9; d_gene: TRBD1; j_gene: TRBJ1-1; CDR3nt: TGTGCCAGCAGCCCGACAGGGGGGAACACTGAAGCTTTCTTT; CDR3aa: CASSPTGGNTEAFF
v_gene: TRBV10-1; d_gene: TRBD2; j_gene: TRBJ2-7; CDR3nt: TGCGCCAGCAGTGAGAGCGGGGCCTCCTACGAGCAGTACTTC; CDR3aa: CASSESGASYEQYF
v_gene: TRBV27; d_gene: TRBD2; j_gene: TRBJ2-2; CDR3nt: TGTGCCAGCAGGGGCGGGAGGAGCATCGGGGAGCTGTTTTTT; CDR3aa: CASRGGRSIGELFF
v_gene: TRBV29-1; d_gene: TRBD2; j_gene: TRBJ2-5; CDR3nt: TGCAGCGTGGTTAGCGGGAGGGGAGAGACCCAGTACTTC; CDR3aa: CSVVSGRGETQYF
v_gene: TRBV6-1; d_gene: TRBD2; j_gene: TRBJ2-7; CDR3nt: TGTGCCAGCACCTCGGCTACTAGCGGCTACGAGCAGTACTTC; CDR3aa: CASTSATSGYEQYF
v_gene: TRBV30; d_gene: -; j_gene: TRBJ2-7; CDR3nt: TGTGCCTGGGCGAGGGGGGGGAGCTCCTACGAGCAGTACTTC; CDR3aa: CAWARGGSSYEQYF
v_gene: TRBV19; d_gene: -; j_gene: TRBJ1-1; CDR3nt: TGTGCCAGTAACTACGAAGGGCTTGGGGGGGAAGCTTTCTTT; CDR3aa: CASNYEGLGGEAFF
v_gene: TRBV4-3; d_gene: -; j_gene: TRBJ1-2; CDR3nt: TGCGCCAGCAGCCAAGAGATCGCGGGGATCCACACCTTC; CDR3aa: CASSQEIAGIHTF
v_gene: TRBV28; d_gene: -; j_gene: TRBJ2-7; CDR3nt: TGTGCCAGCAGTCAATACGAGCAGTACTTC; CDR3aa: CASSQYEQYF
v_gene: TRBV5-6; d_gene: TRBD1; j_gene: TRBJ2-7; CDR3nt: TGTGCCAGCAGCGTGGACAGGGGCCTCGAGCGTGAGCAGTACTTC; CDR3aa: CASSVDRGLEREQYF
v_gene: TRBV7-9; d_gene: -; j_gene: TRBJ2-5; CDR3nt: TGTGCCAGCAGCTTAAGTTTCCGGGTAAAAGAGACCCAGTACTTC; CDR3aa: CASSLSFRVKETQYF
v_gene: TRBV7-6; d_gene: TRBD1; j_gene: TRBJ2-7; CDR3nt: TGTGCCAGCAGTCAGACAGGGATCAACGAGCAGTACTTC; CDR3aa: CASSQTGINEQYF
v_gene: TRBV27; d_gene: -; j_gene: TRBJ2-5; CDR3nt: TGTGCCAGCAGACCCGGCGGGCAGACCCAAGAGACCCAGTACTTC; CDR3aa: CASRPGGQTQETQYF
v_gene: TRBV5-1; d_gene: -; j_gene: TRBJ1-1; CDR3nt: TGCGCCAGCAGCTTGGGTCAGGTGAACACTGAAGCTTTCTTT; CDR3aa: CASSLGQVNTEAFF
v_gene: TRBV6-5; d_gene: -; j_gene: TRBJ2-5; CDR3nt: TGTGCCAGCAGGCGGTCCCAAGAGACCCAGTACTTC; CDR3aa: CASRRSQETQYF
v_gene: TRBV9; d_gene: -; j_gene: TRBJ1-4; CDR3nt: TGTGCCAGCAGCGTAGTGGCGGGCGGCGGTGAAAAACTGTTTTTT; CDR3aa: CASSVVAGGGEKLFF
v_gene: TRBV30; d_gene: -; j_gene: TRBJ2-1; CDR3nt: TGTGCCTGGAGTGTACGTCCTAGGGGCAATGAGCAGTTCTTC; CDR3aa: CAWSVRPRGNEQFF
v_gene: TRBV19; d_gene: TRBD1; j_gene: TRBJ1-5; CDR3nt: TGTGCCAGTACCCGACAGGGGCAAGGGCCCCAGCATTTT; CDR3aa: CASTRQGQGPQHF
v_gene: TRBV19; d_gene: -; j_gene: TRBJ2-7; CDR3nt: TGTGCCAGTAGTATAGGTCCAGGGGTCTACGAGCAGTACTTC; CDR3aa: CASSIGPGVYEQYF
v_gene: TRBV18; d_gene: TRBD2; j_gene: TRBJ2-1; CDR3nt: TGTGCCAGCTCACCATTCCTAGCGGGAGGGAACAATGAGCAGTTCTTC; CDR3aa: CASSPFLAGGNNEQFF
v_gene: TRBV2; d_gene: TRBD2; j_gene: TRBJ2-7; CDR3nt: TGTGCCAGCAGTGCTAGCGGAACCTCCTACGAGCAGTACTTC; CDR3aa: CASSASGTSYEQYF
v_gene: TRBV6-1; d_gene: -; j_gene: TRBJ2-5; CDR3nt: TGTGCCGGGCTTAGGCCCCAAGAGACCCAGTACTTC; CDR3aa: CAGLRPQETQYF
v_gene: TRBV2; d_gene: TRBD1; j_gene: TRBJ1-6; CDR3nt: TGTGCCACTCTCCGGGACAGTGATAATTCACCCCTCCACTTT; CDR3aa: CATLRDSDNSPLHF
v_gene: TRBV9; d_gene: -; j_gene: TRBJ2-6; CDR3nt: TGTGCCAGCAGCGCAACAGGGCTCTCTGGGGCCAACGTCCTGACTTTC; CDR3aa: CASSATGLSGANVLTF
v_gene: TRBV7-9; d_gene: -; j_gene: TRBJ1-3; CDR3nt: TGTGCCAGCAGCCATAAGCCCCGAGACTCTGGAAACACCATATATTTT; CDR3aa: CASSHKPRDSGNTIYF
v_gene: TRBV7-2; d_gene: TRBD2; j_gene: TRBJ2-7; CDR3nt: TGTGCCAGCAGCTTAACCTTAGGGACTAGCGGGAGTTCCGCGCAGTACTTC; CDR3aa: CASSLTLGTSGSSAQYF